These 29 T cell receptor beta chains were sequenced from one sample in a study of CD8 T cells in ankylosing spondylitis. TCRdb ran MiXCR on the 5' RACE reads and lists one entry per CDR3 protein. Counted here are 250,000 to 350,000 distinct CDR3 sequences, 8% occurring once; the ten biggest clones make up roughly 15%. Their target antigens are unknown. Overall study findings and caveats: Characteristic of ankylosing spondylitis blood, it appeared, was a TCR beta motif comprising several highly homologous variants.

Material for sequencing was blood, either unsorted or a sorted T cell fraction (not recorded which). These receptor sequences come from a male donor with ankylosing spondylitis.

The CDR3 DNA reads as TGTGCCAGCAGTTACTTGGGGACTAGTCTCCACGAGCAGTACTTC. This encodes CASSYLGTSLHEQYF. The chain couples TRBV6-5 to TRBJ2-7, with 8 bases identical to TRBD2. CDR1 MNHEY and CDR2 SVGAGI come from the germline V gene. V shed 1 base, J shed 5 bases, and the junction held 7 bases outside the gene matches. The CDR3 sequence is 15 residues long.

The rearrangement links TRBV4-1 to TRBJ2-3, with 7 bases matching TRBD1. After removal of 4 bases from V and 3 bases from J, the junction contained 10 bases not matched to a gene. This CDR3 is 16 amino acids long. The germline gives CDR1 MGHRA, CDR2 YSYEKL. CDR3 in amino acids: CASSRLPGQRTDTQYF. CDR3 DNA: TGCGCCAGCAGCCGATTACCGGGACAGAGGACAGATACGCAGTATTTT.

V is TRBV28 and J is TRBJ2-7; 10 bases are a match to TRBD1. The V and J ends lost 6 bases and 7 bases, in that order; junction bases with no gene match: 9. The CDR3 loop spans 14 amino acids. Germline CDR1 MDHEN, CDR2 SYDVKM. The CDR3 region is CASRPTDRGGEQYF. CDR3 DNA sequence: TGTGCCAGCAGACCAACGGACAGGGGGGGTGAGCAGTACTTC.

Many counts were recorded for this clonotype. The gene calls are TRBV10-3 and TRBJ2-2; TRBD2 agrees at 9 bases. Germline V gives CDR1 ENHRY, CDR2 SYGVKD. J lost 5 bases, V lost 0 bases, and 4 bases had no gene match. The CDR3 runs to 16 residues. CDR3 sequence reads: CAISESLAGETGELFF. In DNA, the CDR3 is TGTGCCATCAGTGAGTCGTTAGCGGGAGAGACCGGGGAGCTGTTTTTT.

The table lists this clonotype with a few counts. This chain uses TRBV12-3 or TRBV12-4 with TRBJ1-2, with no clear D. Trimming pared 2 bases from V and 4 bases from J, leaving 14 bases between. The CDR3 is made up of 15 amino acids. In nucleotides, the CDR3 is TGTGCCAGCAGTTTATCTTCGCGGGATTTCTATGGCTACACCTTC. This translates into CASSLSSRDFYGYTF.

This chain connects TRBV2 to TRBJ2-1; D is unclear. With 6 bases removed from V and 2 bases from J, the gap between germline ends came to 8 bases. There are 13 residues in the CDR3. Germline V gene sequence: CDR1 SNHLY, CDR2 FYNNEI. CDR3 amino acids: CASRYSPYNEQFF. The CDR3 DNA reads TGTGCCAGCAGATATAGTCCCTACAATGAGCAGTTCTTC.

This clonotype was picked up a small number of times. The chain has TRBV6-5 and TRBJ1-1; D gene ambiguous. This CDR3 has 15 amino acids. Trimming took 0 bases from V and 4 from J, leaving 12 bases between them. Germline CDR1 is MNHEY and CDR2 is SVGAGI. CDR3 DNA: TGTGCCAGCAGTTACTCCTGGGCTGGGAGCACTGAAGCTTTCTTT. Its protein product is CASSYSWAGSTEAFF.

This clonotype was detected a few times. V and J are TRBV7-9 and TRBJ2-7, with D perhaps TRBD2 (6 bases). The CDR3 length is 13 residues. V dropped 3 bases and J dropped 7 bases, with 13 bases sitting between them. Germline V gene data show CDR1 as SEHNR and CDR2 as FQNEAQ (reference sequence). The CDR3 coding sequence is TGTGCCAGCAGCTTTTTGGCGGGACGGGAGCAGTACTTC. Residues: CASSFLAGREQYF. The variable domain in full, with the rest retrieved from reference TRBV7-9 and TRBJ2-7, is DTGVSQNPRHKITKRGQNVTFRCDPISEHNRLYWYRQTLGQGPEFLTYFQNEAQLEKSRLLSDRFSAERPKGSFSTLEIQRTEQGDSAMYLCASSFLAGREQYFGPGTRLTVT.

This chain uses TRBV4-2 with TRBJ2-3; the D gene is possibly TRBD2 (5 bases). Trimming stripped 0 bases from V and 6 bases from J, with 10 bases between. In germline, CDR1 is LGHNA, CDR2 YNFKEQ. The CDR3 runs 14 residues. The CDR3 spells CASSQDRESDTQYF. CDR3 nucleotides: TGTGCCAGCAGCCAAGATAGGGAGTCGGATACGCAGTATTTT.

V and J are TRBV6-5 and TRBJ1-2, with D perhaps matching TRBD1 (5 bases). V dropped 2 bases and J dropped 2 bases, with 15 bases sitting between them. The CDR3 is made up of 16 amino acids. Germline values: CDR1 MNHEY, CDR2 SVGAGI. CDR3 nucleotides: TGTGCCAGCAGTTACCGGCCTGCAGGGTACAACTATGGCTACACCTTC. Translating gives CASSYRPAGYNYGYTF.

This clonotype was picked up a small number of times. This chain joins TRBV7-6 and TRBJ1-2; 9 nucleotides line up with TRBD1. The ends lost 4 bases at V and 7 bases at J; junction bases unmatched: 7. Germline values: CDR1 SGHVS, CDR2 FNYEAQ. The CDR3 length is 14 residues. The CDR3 nucleotides read TGTGCCAGCAGCTCTAGACAGGGGGAAGGTGGCTACACCTTC. Its protein is CASSSRQGEGGYTF. The full variable domain, with the rest looked up from reference TRBV7-6 and TRBJ1-2, is GAGVSQSPRYKVTKRGQDVALRCDPISGHVSLYWYRQALGQGPEFLTYFNYEAQQDKSGLPNDRFSAERPEGSISTLTIQRTEQRDSAMYRCASSSRQGEGGYTFGSGTRLTVV.

The rearrangement links TRBV4-1 to TRBJ2-1; the match to TRBD2 covers 9 bases. Germline lookup yields CDR1 MGHRA and CDR2 YSYEKL. Trimming cost V 1 base and J 1 base; bases outside gene matches: 2. This CDR3 comprises 16 residues. Written as DNA, the CDR3 is TGCGCCAGCAGCCAAGGACTAGCGGAATCCTACAATGAGCAGTTCTTC. Protein product: CASSQGLAESYNEQFF.

This clonotype was detected a few times. The chain links TRBV27 to TRBJ2-7, with D unclear. The V end was cut by 5 bases, the J end by 3 bases, with 17 bases between. In germline, CDR1 is MNHEY, CDR2 SMNVEV (reference sequence). The CDR3 sequence is 15 residues long. CDR3 protein: CASSQNSYADYEQYF. Here the CDR3 DNA reads TGTGCCAGCAGTCAAAACTCGTATGCAGACTACGAGCAGTACTTC.

The rearrangement uses TRBV5-1 and TRBJ2-1; TRBD2 matches 14 bases. The CDR3 contains 14 residues. Germline V gene data show CDR1 as SGHRS and CDR2 as YFSETQ. The junction had 3 bases not matched to a gene; V was cut back by 7 bases and J by 6 bases. The CDR3 spells CASGTSGSLNEQFF. CDR3 DNA sequence: TGCGCCAGCGGGACTAGCGGGAGCCTCAATGAGCAGTTCTTC.

This clonotype appeared a few times. V and J are TRBV27 and TRBJ2-3, with 7 nucleotides matching TRBD2. The CDR3 contains 15 residues. From germline, CDR1 is MNHEY and CDR2 SMNVEV (reference sequence). The V gene end was trimmed by 10 bases and the J gene end by 3 bases; junction bases not matched to a gene: 13. The CDR3 DNA is TGTGCCACCACCCTCCGAGGCGGGAGAACAGATACGCAGTATTTT. Protein: CATTLRGGRTDTQYF.

This clonotype was seen more than once but under ten times. The chain couples TRBV27 to TRBJ2-7, with a tentative D call TRBD2 (6 bases). Germline V gene sequence: CDR1 MNHEY, CDR2 SMNVEV (reference sequence). V was shortened by 2 bases and J by 2 bases, with 10 bases between the two germline ends. This CDR3 spans 14 amino acids. Here the CDR3 reads CASSLGGPPYEQYF. In nucleotides, the CDR3 is TGTGCCAGCAGTTTAGGAGGGCCTCCCTACGAGCAGTACTTC.

The rearrangement uses TRBV10-3 and TRBJ2-7; TRBD1 is a possible D gene (5 bases). The CDR3 contains 16 residues. Trimming removed 4 bases at V and 2 bases at J, with 18 bases between. From germline, CDR1 is ENHRY and CDR2 SYGVKD. This CDR3 reads CAISGEQVARAYEQYF. The CDR3 DNA follows: TGTGCCATCAGTGGGGAACAGGTCGCTCGAGCCTACGAGCAGTACTTC.

This clonotype has at least ten counts. This sequence joins TRBV9 and TRBJ2-1, with 8 positions matching TRBD2. V shed 3 bases and J 3 bases; nucleotides not matched to a gene: 5. The length of the CDR3 is 15 residues. Germline CDR1 and CDR2: SGDLS and YYNGEE. The CDR3 spells CASSAGLARYNEQFF. The CDR3 DNA reads TGTGCCAGCAGCGCCGGACTAGCTCGCTACAATGAGCAGTTCTTC.

The CDR3 reads CASSQAPSGRGNEQFF. The CDR3 coding sequence is TGCGCCAGCAGCCAAGCTCCTAGCGGGAGGGGAAATGAGCAGTTCTTC. The chain employs TRBV4-3 and TRBJ2-1, with TRBD2 matching 12 bases. The germline V gene has CDR1 LGHNA and CDR2 YSLEER. The CDR3 has 16 amino acids. The J segment lost 7 bases and the V segment lost 1 base, leaving 5 bases of the junction unmatched.

CDR3 bases: TGTGCCAGCAGCAAAAGGGAAATCGACAGCACAGATACGCATTATTTT. Its translation is CASSKREIDSTDTHYF. The gene calls are TRBV21-1 and TRBJ2-3. TRBV21-1 is annotated as a pseudogene. The CDR3 sequence is 16 residues long.

This chain uses TRBV11-3 with TRBJ2-3; TRBD2 agrees at 10 bases. Germline V gives CDR1 SGHNT, CDR2 YENEEA. With V trimmed by 5 bases and J by 0 bases, 2 bases remained unmatched. This CDR3 comprises 15 residues. Here the CDR3 reads CASSEGLASTDTQYF. The CDR3 nucleotides are TGTGCCAGCAGCGAGGGACTAGCGAGCACAGATACGCAGTATTTT.

This clonotype appeared a few times. V usage is TRBV7-9 and J usage is TRBJ2-7; tentatively, D is TRBD1 (7 bases). The CDR3 consists of 13 residues. With 2 bases removed from V and 7 bases from J, the gap between germline ends came to 12 bases. Germline assignment: CDR1 SEHNR and CDR2 FQNEAQ (reference sequence). The CDR3 DNA follows: TGTGCCAGCAGCTTAAGGGGGCGGGAAGAGCAGTACTTC. As protein: CASSLRGREEQYF.

This chain joins TRBV7-9 and TRBJ2-7; D is perhaps TRBD2 (5 bases). The CDR3 contains 14 residues. Germline loops: CDR1 SEHNR, CDR2 FQNEAQ (reference sequence). V shed 3 bases and J shed 4 bases, with 13 bases lying between them. This chain's CDR3 is CASSLAPRRYEQYF. The CDR3 region has the DNA TGTGCCAGCAGCTTGGCACCCAGGAGGTACGAGCAGTACTTC.

There are many counts of this clonotype. The V gene is TRBV6-5, the J gene TRBJ1-3, with D hard to call. V lost 4 bases and J 3 bases, leaving 10 bases between the germline ends. Germline V lookup: CDR1 MNHEY, CDR2 SVGAGI. The CDR3 runs to 14 residues. The CDR3 protein is CASSSGRGGNTIYF. The CDR3 DNA is TGTGCCAGCAGTTCCGGCCGAGGTGGAAACACCATATATTTT.

This clonotype was detected a few times. The CDR3 sequence is CASSPGDGGVEAFF. The CDR3 nucleotides read TGTGCCAGCTCACCGGGGGACGGAGGTGTTGAAGCTTTCTTT. V and J are TRBV18 and TRBJ1-1, with D perhaps matching TRBD1 (5 bases). V dropped 3 bases and J dropped 7 bases, with 15 bases sitting between them. The CDR3 extends over 14 amino acids. Germline CDR1 reads KGHSH; CDR2 reads LQKENI.

The rearrangement uses TRBV18 and TRBJ2-7; 9 nucleotides match TRBD1. This CDR3 is built from 14 residues. Germline CDR1 reads KGHSH; CDR2 reads LQKENI. The V and J ends lost 2 bases and 3 bases, in that order; junction bases with no gene match: 2. The DNA for the CDR3 is TGTGCCAGCTCACCAAACAGGGGGCACTACGAGCAGTACTTC. Protein: CASSPNRGHYEQYF.

The J gene is TRBJ2-7, the V gene TRBV7-9; 7 nucleotides match TRBD2. The V and J ends lost 5 bases and 5 bases, in that order; junction bases with no gene match: 6. The CDR3 spans 13 residues. CDR1 and CDR2 from the germline V gene are SEHNR and FQNEAQ (reference sequence). This chain's CDR3 is CASSPTSLDEQYF. The CDR3 DNA reads TGTGCCAGCAGCCCGACTAGCCTCGACGAGCAGTACTTC.

This clonotype was seen a single time. CDR3 nucleotide sequence: TGCAGCGTTGGTCAGACATCTAACTATGGCTACACCTTC. It translates to CSVGQTSNYGYTF. The V call is TRBV29-1, the J call TRBJ1-2; the D is unclear. V lost 4 bases, J lost 0 bases, and 9 bases lay in between. The CDR3 totals 13 residues. Germline loops: CDR1 SQVTM, CDR2 ANQGSEA.

In its sample, this clonotype was seen many times. This chain joins TRBV28 and TRBJ2-1; 10 nucleotides align to TRBD2. The V segment lost 6 bases and the J segment 6 bases; nucleotides outside the gene matches: 20. The germline V gene has CDR1 MDHEN and CDR2 SYDVKM. This CDR3 comprises 19 residues. In DNA, the CDR3 is TGTGCCAGCAGCCGCGAATTAGCGGGAGGCCCCTTTGGGTTCAATGAGCAGTTCTTC. Translation gives CASSRELAGGPFGFNEQFF.